The clone carrying this T cell receptor (beta chain) was counted a few times. A single record per CDR3 protein comes from TCRdb applying MiXCR to the 5' RACE reads. The table lists approximately 130,000 distinct CDR3 sequences, approximately 10% of them singletons, with roughly 4.3% in the top ten. This specimen belongs to a study of CD8 T cells in ankylosing spondylitis. With 6 bases clipped from V and 4 bases from J, the junction kept 7 bases outside the gene matches. The CDR3 has 14 residues. The germline CDR1 and CDR2 sequences are SGHRS and YFSETQ. The sample was blood, either unsorted or a sorted T cell fraction (not recorded which). The chain combines TRBV5-1 with TRBJ2-3; the match to TRBD2 covers 8 bases. The origin of this receptor is a female donor with ankylosing spondylitis or in good health (not recorded which). The CDR3 DNA reads TGCGCCAGCACCCCCAGCGGGAGCGCAGATACGCAGTATTTT. Translated: CASTPSGSADTQYF.